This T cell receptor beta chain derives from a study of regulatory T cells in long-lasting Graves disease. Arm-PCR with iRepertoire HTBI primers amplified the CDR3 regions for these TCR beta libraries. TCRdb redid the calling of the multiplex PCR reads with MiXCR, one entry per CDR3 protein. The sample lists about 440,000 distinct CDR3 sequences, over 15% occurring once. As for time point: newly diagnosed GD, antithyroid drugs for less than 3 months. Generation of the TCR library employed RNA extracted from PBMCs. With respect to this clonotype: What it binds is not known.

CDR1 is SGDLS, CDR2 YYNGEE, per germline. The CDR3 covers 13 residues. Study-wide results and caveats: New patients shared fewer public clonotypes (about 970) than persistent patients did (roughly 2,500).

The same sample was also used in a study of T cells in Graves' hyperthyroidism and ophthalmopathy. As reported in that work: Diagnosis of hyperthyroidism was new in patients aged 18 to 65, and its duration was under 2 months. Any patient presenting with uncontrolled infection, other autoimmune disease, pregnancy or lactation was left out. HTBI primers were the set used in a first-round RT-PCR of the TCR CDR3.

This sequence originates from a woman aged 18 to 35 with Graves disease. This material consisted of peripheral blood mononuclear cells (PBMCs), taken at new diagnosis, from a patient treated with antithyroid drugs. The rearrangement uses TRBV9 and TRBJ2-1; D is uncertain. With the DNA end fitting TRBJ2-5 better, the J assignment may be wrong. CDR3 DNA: TGTGCCAGCAGCAAGACCCAAGTGGCGACCCAGTACTTC. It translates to CASSKTQVATQYF.